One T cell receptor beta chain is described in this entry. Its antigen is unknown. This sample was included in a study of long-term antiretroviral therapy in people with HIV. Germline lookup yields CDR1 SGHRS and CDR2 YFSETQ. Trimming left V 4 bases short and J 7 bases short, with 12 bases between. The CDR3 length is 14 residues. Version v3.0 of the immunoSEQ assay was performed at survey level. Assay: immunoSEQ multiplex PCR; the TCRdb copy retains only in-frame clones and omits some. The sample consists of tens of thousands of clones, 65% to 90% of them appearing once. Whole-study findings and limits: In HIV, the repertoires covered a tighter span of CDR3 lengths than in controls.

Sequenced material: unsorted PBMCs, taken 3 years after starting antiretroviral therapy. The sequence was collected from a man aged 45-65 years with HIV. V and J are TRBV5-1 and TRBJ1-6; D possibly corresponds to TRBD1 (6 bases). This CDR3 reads CASSPTGRNSPLHF. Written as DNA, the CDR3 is TGCGCCAGCAGCCCTACAGGGAGAAATTCACCCCTCCACTTT. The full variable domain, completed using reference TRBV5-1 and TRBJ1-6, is KAGVTQTPRYLIKTRGQQVTLSCSPISGHRSVSWYQQTPGQGLQFLFEYFSETQRNKGNFPGRFSGRQFSNSRSEMNVSTLELGDSALYLCASSPTGRNSPLHFGNGTRLTVT.